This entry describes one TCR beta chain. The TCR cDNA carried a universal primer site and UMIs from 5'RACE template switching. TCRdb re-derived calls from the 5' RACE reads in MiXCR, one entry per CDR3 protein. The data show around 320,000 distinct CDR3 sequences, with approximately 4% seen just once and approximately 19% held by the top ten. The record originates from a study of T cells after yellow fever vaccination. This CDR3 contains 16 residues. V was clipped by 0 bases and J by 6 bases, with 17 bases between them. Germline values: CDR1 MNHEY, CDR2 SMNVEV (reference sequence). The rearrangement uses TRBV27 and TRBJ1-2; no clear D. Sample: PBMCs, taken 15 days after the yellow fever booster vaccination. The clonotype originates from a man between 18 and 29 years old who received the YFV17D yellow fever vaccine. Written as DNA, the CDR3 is TGTGCCAGCAGTTTATCGATAGAGGAGGTGGGTGATGGCTACACCTTC. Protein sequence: CASSLSIEEVGDGYTF.